Below, 6 T cell receptor beta chains from the same sample are listed, as sequenced in a study of identical twins. TCRdb processed the 5' RACE reads anew with MiXCR; each CDR3 protein has one entry. The sample yields about 530,000 distinct CDR3 sequences, nearly 15% seen once. The sample was also reused in another study, on yellow fever vaccine responses in identical twins.

The material sequenced was CD4+ T cells sorted from blood. All receptors come from a young woman in good health.

This clonotype was seen a handful of times. The V and J genes are TRBV2 and TRBJ2-1, with D possibly matching TRBD2 (5 bases). Germline V gene sequence: CDR1 SNHLY, CDR2 FYNNEI. V was shortened by 7 bases and J by 0 bases, with 10 bases between the two germline ends. The CDR3 length is 14 residues. The CDR3 nucleotides read TGTGCCAGCAATGGAGCGGCCTCCTACAATGAGCAGTTCTTC. Its translation: CASNGAASYNEQFF. The full variable domain, rest sourced from reference TRBV2 and TRBJ2-1, is EPEVTQTPSHQVTQMGQEVILRCVPISNHLYFYWYRQILGQKVEFLVSFYNNEISEKSEIFDDQFSVERPDGSNFTLKIRSTKLEDSAMYFCASNGAASYNEQFFGPGTRLTVL.

This clonotype was seen only a few times. V is TRBV15 and J is TRBJ2-5, with D possibly matching TRBD2 (6 bases). Germline CDR1 reads LNHNV; CDR2 reads YYDKDF (reference sequence). The CDR3 is 14 amino acids. Trimming cost V 0 bases and J 4 bases, with 9 bases left between them. The chain's CDR3 is CATSRDMGGETQYF. DNA of the CDR3: TGTGCCACCAGCAGAGATATGGGGGGAGAGACCCAGTACTTC.

The V gene is TRBV6-1, the J gene TRBJ2-3, with 8 nucleotides matching TRBD2. V shed 6 bases, J shed 0 bases, and the junction held 5 bases outside the gene matches. The length of the CDR3 is 15 residues. Germline values: CDR1 MNHNS, CDR2 SASEGT. DNA of the CDR3: TGTGCCAGCAGGCCCGCTAGCGGGAGCACAGATACGCAGTATTTT. Residues: CASRPASGSTDTQYF.

The chain carries TRBV5-8 and TRBJ1-1; 10 bases match TRBD1. V lost 4 bases, J lost 9 bases, and 12 bases stayed unmatched. Germline-derived CDR1 and CDR2 are SGHTS and YDEGEE. The CDR3 contains 15 residues. CDR3: CASSPSTGTGEQAFF. The CDR3 coding sequence is TGTGCCAGCAGCCCCTCAACCGGGACAGGGGAGCAAGCTTTCTTT. The variable domain in full, with the rest retrieved from reference TRBV5-8 and TRBJ1-1, is EAGVTQSPTHLIKTRGQQATLRCSPISGHTSVYWYQQALGLGLQFLLWYDEGEERNRGNFPPRFSGRQFPNYSSELNVNALELEDSALYLCASSPSTGTGEQAFFGQGTRLTVV.

This rearrangement joins TRBV6-1 to TRBJ1-4; D may be TRBD1 (5 bases). Germline assignment: CDR1 MNHNS and CDR2 SASEGT. CDR3 size: 15 residues. V dropped 4 bases and J dropped 5 bases, with 14 bases sitting between them. The CDR3 sequence is CASSGPQVANEKLFF. CDR3 DNA: TGTGCCAGCAGTGGCCCACAGGTGGCGAATGAAAAACTGTTTTTT.

The chain couples TRBV25-1 to TRBJ2-3, with TRBD2 identical over 8 bases. Trimming removed 8 bases from V and 2 bases from J; junction bases left unmatched: 9. This CDR3 spans 15 amino acids. Germline V gene data show CDR1 as MGHDK and CDR2 as SYGVNS. CDR3 amino acids: CASSRSGSLTDTQYF. The CDR3 region has the DNA TGTGCCAGCTCGAGGAGCGGGAGCCTCACAGATACGCAGTATTTT. Drawing the rest from reference TRBV25-1 and TRBJ2-3, the complete variable domain is EADIYQTPRYLVIGTGKKITLECSQTMGHDKMYWYQQDPGMELHLIHYSYGVNSTEKGDLSSESTVSRIRTEHFPLTLESARPSHTSQYLCASSRSGSLTDTQYFGPGTRLTVL.